This T cell receptor (beta chain) was sequenced in a study of cytomegalovirus exposure and HLA in healthy donors. General observations from the study: Later analysis reportedly placed an Asian-associated ancestry cluster below the roughly 640-donor mean in N-insertions. CMV serostatus was the sole immune exposure data available. One variant, a missense change in DCLRE1C, was linked in a later analysis to TCR beta V- and J-gene trimming. Upon later analysis, HLA-associated TCR beta chains proved more clonally expanded than other, equally common chains.

Looked up from germline, CDR1 is KGHSH and CDR2 is LQKENI. The CDR3 covers 15 residues. V was shortened by 3 bases and J by 3 bases, with 13 bases between the two germline ends. PCR was performed using 60 Vbeta and 13 Jbeta primers. Sequencing was performed with immunoSEQ multiplex PCR; in TCRdb, only in-frame clones are kept and a portion is missing. The data show more than 90,000 clones, around 81% seen once. Comment on this clone: Its antigen is unknown.

The material sequenced was PBMCs. The chain joins TRBV18 to TRBJ2-3; D might be TRBD1 (6 bases). This sequence originates from a woman in her 70s in good health and CMV-seropositive. CDR3 in amino acids: CASSPQGIRTDTQYF. In DNA form, the CDR3 reads TGTGCCAGCTCACCCCAGGGGATTCGGACAGATACGCAGTATTTT.